This record looks at one TCR beta chain sequence and its context. Its specificity is not known. Clones were sequenced by immunoSEQ multiplex PCR, and TCRdb holds only the in-frame ones, with some missing. The sample shows approximately 160,000 clones, 70% to 90% of them seen only once. V gave up 3 bases and J gave up 2 bases, with 14 bases separating them. This CDR3 is 15 amino acids long. Germline lookup yields CDR1 LNHDA and CDR2 SQIVND (reference sequence). This specimen belongs to a study of cytotoxic CD8 clonotypes in ibrutinib-treated CLL. Study-wide background: The patients comprised about a dozen relapsed/refractory and about 14 treatment-naive cases, 17 to 18 IGHV unmutated. Response sampling came at median approximately twelve months of treatment, ranging roughly 6 to 36 months.

Study results and limitations: At the start, clonality exceeded age-matched healthy donors and followed circulating CD8+ T-cell counts.

This chain connects TRBV19 to TRBJ2-7; D assignment may be TRBD1 or TRBD2 (5 bases each). This sequence originates from a human donor with chronic lymphocytic leukemia. Sample: PBMCs, taken at disease progression, from a patient treated with ibrutinib. The CDR3 loop reads CASSIFVMGAYEQYF. The DNA of the CDR3 is TGTGCCAGTAGTATCTTTGTCATGGGGGCCTACGAGCAGTACTTC.